This TCR beta chain originates from a study of T cells in Graves' hyperthyroidism and ophthalmopathy. Study as a whole: Peripheral blood was collected at initial diagnosis, before any treatment.

Remarks on this clonotype: Its target is not known.

Authors of the study amplified TCR beta CDR3 regions from RNA transcripts. First-round RT-PCR targeting the TCR CDR3 was performed with the HTBI primer set. TCRdb re-analysed the multiplex PCR reads in MiXCR, keeping a single row per CDR3 protein. The sample lists under 650,000 distinct CDR3 sequences, roughly 15% occurring once. Those with hyperthyroidism were 18 to 65 years old, newly diagnosed, and ill for under 2 months. Patients were excluded because of uncontrolled infection, other autoimmune disease, pregnancy or lactation. Findings of the study overall: Within blood appeared most thyroid clonotypes that had expanded above 0.001.

Sequenced input: blood. The origin of this receptor is a woman aged 25-40 years with Graves' hyperthyroidism.

In nucleotides, the CDR3 is TGTGCCAGCAGCTTAGACCGAGTTGATACGCAGTATTTT. Translation gives CASSLDRVDTQYF. The J gene is TRBJ2-3, the V gene TRBV7-2; D is unresolved. The CDR3 is made up of 13 amino acids. Germline V lookup: CDR1 SGHTA, CDR2 FQGNSA. Trimming stripped 1 base from V and 6 bases from J, with 8 bases between.